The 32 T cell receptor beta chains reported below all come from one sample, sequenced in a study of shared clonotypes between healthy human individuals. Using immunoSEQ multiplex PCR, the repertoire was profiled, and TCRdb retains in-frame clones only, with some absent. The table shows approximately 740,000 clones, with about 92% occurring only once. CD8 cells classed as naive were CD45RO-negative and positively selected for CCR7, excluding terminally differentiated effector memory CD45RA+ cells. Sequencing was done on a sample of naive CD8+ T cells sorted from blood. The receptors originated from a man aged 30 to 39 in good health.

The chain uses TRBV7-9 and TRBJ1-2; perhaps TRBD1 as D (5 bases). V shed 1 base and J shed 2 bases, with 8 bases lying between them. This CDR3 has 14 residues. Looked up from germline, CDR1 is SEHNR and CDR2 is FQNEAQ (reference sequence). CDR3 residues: CASSLGSGNYGYTF. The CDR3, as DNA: TGTGCCAGCAGCTTAGGTTCAGGGAACTATGGCTACACCTTC.

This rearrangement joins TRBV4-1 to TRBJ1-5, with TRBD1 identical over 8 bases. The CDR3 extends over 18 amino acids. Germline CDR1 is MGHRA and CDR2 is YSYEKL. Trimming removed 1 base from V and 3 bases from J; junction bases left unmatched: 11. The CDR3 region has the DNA TGCGCCAGCAGCCAAGGGTTAATACGGACAGGGAACAATCAGCCCCAGCATTTT. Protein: CASSQGLIRTGNNQPQHF.

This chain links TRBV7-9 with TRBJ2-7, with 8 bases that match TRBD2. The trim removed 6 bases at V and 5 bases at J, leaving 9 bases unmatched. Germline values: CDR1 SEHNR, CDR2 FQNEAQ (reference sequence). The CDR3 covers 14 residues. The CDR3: CASSSDGRANEQYF. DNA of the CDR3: TGTGCCAGCAGTTCAGACGGGAGGGCCAACGAGCAGTACTTC.

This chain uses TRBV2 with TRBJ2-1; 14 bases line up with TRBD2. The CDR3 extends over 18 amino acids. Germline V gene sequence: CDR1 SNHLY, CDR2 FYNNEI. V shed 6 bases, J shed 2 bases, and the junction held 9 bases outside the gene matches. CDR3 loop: CASRPGTSGSDAYNEQFF. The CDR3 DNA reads TGTGCCAGCAGACCTGGGACTAGCGGGAGTGACGCCTACAATGAGCAGTTCTTC.

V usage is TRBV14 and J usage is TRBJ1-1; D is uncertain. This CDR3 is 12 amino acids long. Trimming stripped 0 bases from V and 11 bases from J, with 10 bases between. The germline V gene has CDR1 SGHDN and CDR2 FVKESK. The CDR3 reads CASSQDWDTAFF. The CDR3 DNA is TGTGCCAGCAGCCAAGATTGGGATACGGCTTTCTTT. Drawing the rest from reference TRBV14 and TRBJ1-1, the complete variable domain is EAGVTQFPSHSVIEKGQTVTLRCDPISGHDNLYWYRRVMGKEIKFLLHFVKESKQDESGMPNNRFLAERTGGTYSTLKVQPAELEDSGVYFCASSQDWDTAFFGQGTRLTVV.

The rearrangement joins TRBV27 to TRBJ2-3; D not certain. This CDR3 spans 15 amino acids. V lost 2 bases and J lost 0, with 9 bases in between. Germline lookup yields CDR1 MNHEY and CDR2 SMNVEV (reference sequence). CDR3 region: CASSLLRSSTDTQYF. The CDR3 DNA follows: TGTGCCAGCAGTTTACTGCGGTCTAGCACAGATACGCAGTATTTT.

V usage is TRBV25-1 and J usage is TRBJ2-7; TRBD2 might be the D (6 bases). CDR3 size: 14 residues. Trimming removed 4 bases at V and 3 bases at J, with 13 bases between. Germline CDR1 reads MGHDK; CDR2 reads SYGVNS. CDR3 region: CASSGRENRYEQYF. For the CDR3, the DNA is TGTGCCAGCAGTGGACGGGAGAATCGCTACGAGCAGTACTTC.

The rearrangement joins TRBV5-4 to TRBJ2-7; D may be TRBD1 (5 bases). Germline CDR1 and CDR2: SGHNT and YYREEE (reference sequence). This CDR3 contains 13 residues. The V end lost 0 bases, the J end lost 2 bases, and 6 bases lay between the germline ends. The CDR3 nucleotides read TGTGCCAGCAGCTTGGAACAGGCCTACGAGCAGTACTTC. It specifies CASSLEQAYEQYF. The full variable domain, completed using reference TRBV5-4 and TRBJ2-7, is ETGVTQSPTHLIKTRGQQVTLRCSSQSGHNTVSWYQQALGQGPQFIFQYYREEENGRGNFPPRFSGLQFPNYSSELNVNALELDDSALYLCASSLEQAYEQYFGPGTRLTVT.

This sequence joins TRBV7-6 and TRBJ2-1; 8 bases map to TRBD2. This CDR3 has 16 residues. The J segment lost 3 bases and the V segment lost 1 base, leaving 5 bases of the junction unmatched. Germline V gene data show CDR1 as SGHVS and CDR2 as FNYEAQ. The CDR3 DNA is TGTGCCAGCAGCTTAGTTGGTACTAGCGGCTACAATGAGCAGTTCTTC. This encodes CASSLVGTSGYNEQFF.

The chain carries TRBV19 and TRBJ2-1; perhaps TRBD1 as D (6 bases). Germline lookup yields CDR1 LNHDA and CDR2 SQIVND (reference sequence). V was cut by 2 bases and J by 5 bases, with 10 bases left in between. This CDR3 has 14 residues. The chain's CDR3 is CASSIIQGDNEQFF. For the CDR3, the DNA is TGTGCCAGTAGTATAATACAGGGAGACAATGAGCAGTTCTTC.

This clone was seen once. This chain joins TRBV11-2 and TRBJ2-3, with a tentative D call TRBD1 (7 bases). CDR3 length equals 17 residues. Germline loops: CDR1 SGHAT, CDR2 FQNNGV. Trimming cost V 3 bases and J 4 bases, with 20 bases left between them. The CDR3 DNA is TGTGCCAGCAGCTTGGTTTTTGGCAGGGGGGCCGCAGATACGCAGTATTTT. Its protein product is CASSLVFGRGAADTQYF.

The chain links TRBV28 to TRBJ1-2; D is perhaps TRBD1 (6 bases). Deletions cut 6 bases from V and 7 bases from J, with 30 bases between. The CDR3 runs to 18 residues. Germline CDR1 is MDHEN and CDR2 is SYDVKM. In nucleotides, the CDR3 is TGTGCCAGCAGCCCCATTATAGTCGTTTCGGGACAAAGTTTTGGCTACACCTTC. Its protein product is CASSPIIVVSGQSFGYTF.

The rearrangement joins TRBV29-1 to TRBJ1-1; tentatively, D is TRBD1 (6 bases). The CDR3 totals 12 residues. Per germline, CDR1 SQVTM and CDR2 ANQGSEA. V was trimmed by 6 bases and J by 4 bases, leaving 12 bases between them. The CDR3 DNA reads TGCAGCGTCGAAACAGGGACCACTGAAGCTTTCTTT. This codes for CSVETGTTEAFF.

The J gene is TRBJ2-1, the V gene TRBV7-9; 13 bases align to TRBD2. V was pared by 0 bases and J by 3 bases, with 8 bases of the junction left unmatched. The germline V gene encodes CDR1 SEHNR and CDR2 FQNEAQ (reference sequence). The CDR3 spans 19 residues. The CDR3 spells CASSLARTSGGLNYNEQFF. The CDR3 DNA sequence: TGTGCCAGCAGCTTAGCGAGGACTAGCGGGGGCCTTAACTACAATGAGCAGTTCTTC.

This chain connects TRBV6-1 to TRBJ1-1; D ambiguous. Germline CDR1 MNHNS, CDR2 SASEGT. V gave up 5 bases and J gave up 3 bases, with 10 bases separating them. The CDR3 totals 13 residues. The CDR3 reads CASSWTGYTEAFF. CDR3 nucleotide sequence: TGTGCCAGCAGTTGGACGGGATACACTGAAGCTTTCTTT.

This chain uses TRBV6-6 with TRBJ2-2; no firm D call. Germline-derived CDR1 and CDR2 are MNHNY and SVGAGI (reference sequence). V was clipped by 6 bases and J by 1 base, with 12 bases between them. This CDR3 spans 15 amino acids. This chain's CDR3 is CASSQGWENTGELFF. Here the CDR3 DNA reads TGTGCCAGCAGCCAAGGGTGGGAGAACACCGGGGAGCTGTTTTTT.

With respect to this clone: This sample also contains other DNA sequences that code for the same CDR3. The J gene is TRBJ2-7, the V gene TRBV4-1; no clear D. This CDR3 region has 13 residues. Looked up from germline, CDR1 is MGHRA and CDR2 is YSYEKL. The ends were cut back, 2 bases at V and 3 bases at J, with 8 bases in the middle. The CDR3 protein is CASSQRLNYEQYF. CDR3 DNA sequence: TGCGCCAGCAGCCAAAGGTTGAACTACGAGCAGTACTTC.

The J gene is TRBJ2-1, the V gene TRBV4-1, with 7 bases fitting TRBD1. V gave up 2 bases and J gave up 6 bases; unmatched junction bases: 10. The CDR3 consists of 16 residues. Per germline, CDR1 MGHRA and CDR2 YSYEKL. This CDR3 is CASSQQPGTVLNEQFF. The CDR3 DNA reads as TGCGCCAGCAGCCAACAACCCGGGACAGTTCTCAATGAGCAGTTCTTC.

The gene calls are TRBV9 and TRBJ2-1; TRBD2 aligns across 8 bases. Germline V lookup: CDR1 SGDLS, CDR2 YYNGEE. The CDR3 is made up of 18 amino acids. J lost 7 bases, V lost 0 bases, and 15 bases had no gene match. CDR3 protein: CASSVVVAGPNGGNEQFF. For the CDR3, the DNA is TGTGCCAGCAGCGTAGTCGTAGCGGGACCGAACGGGGGGAATGAGCAGTTCTTC.

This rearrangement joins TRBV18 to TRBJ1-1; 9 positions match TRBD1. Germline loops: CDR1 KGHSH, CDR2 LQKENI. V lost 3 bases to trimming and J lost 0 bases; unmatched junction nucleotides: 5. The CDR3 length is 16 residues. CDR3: CASSPWGQGLNTEAFF. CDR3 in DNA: TGTGCCAGCTCACCGTGGGGACAGGGATTGAACACTGAAGCTTTCTTT.

This CDR3 reads CASSLTSSDTQYF. For the CDR3, the DNA is TGTGCCAGCAGCTTAACATCTTCAGATACGCAGTATTTT. This rearrangement joins TRBV7-9 to TRBJ2-3, with no clear D. This CDR3 comprises 13 residues. Germline CDR1 reads SEHNR; CDR2 reads FQNEAQ (reference sequence). The V end lost 2 bases, the J end lost 4 bases, and 7 bases lay between the germline ends.

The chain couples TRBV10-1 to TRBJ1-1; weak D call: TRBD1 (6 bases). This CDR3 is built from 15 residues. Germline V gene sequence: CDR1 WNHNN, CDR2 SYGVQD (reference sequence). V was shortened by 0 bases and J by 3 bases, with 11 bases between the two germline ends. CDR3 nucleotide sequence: TGCGCCAGCAGTGAGTCGAGGGGACAATACACTGAAGCTTTCTTT. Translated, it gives CASSESRGQYTEAFF.

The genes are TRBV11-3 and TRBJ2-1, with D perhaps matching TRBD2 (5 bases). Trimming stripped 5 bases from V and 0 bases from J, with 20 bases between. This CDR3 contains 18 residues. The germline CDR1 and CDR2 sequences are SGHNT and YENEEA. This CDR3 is CASSQLEFTGSSYNEQFF. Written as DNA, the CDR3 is TGTGCCAGCAGCCAACTGGAGTTTACGGGGAGCTCCTACAATGAGCAGTTCTTC.

The CDR3, as DNA: TGCAGCGTCCTTCTGGGCCCATACTACGAGCAGTACTTC. This translates into CSVLLGPYYEQYF. This chain links TRBV29-1 with TRBJ2-7; D remains unclear. The V end was cut by 6 bases, the J end by 3 bases, with 15 bases between. Germline values: CDR1 SQVTM, CDR2 ANQGSEA. This CDR3 region has 13 residues.

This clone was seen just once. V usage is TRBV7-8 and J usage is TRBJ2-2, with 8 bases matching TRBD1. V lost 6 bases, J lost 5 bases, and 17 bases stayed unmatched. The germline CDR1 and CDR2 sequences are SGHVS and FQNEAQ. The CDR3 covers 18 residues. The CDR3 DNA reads TGTGCCAGCAGATTTACGCCGAGGACAGGGTGGGATACCGGGGAGCTGTTTTTT. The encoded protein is CASRFTPRTGWDTGELFF.

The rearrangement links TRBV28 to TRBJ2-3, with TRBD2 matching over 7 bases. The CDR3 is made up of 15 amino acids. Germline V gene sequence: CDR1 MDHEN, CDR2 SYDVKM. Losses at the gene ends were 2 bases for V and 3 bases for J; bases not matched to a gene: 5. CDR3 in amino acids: CASSLGAGRTDTQYF. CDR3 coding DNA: TGTGCCAGCAGTTTAGGAGCGGGACGGACAGATACGCAGTATTTT.

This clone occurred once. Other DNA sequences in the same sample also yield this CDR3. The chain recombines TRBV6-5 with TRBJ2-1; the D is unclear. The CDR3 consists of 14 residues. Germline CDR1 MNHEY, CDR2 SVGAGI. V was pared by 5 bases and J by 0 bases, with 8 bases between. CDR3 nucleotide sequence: TGTGCCAGCAGTCTCCTGAGCTCCTACAATGAGCAGTTCTTC. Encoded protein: CASSLLSSYNEQFF.

The CDR3 is CASSSPQGLAGVSYNEQFF. CDR3 DNA: TGTGCCAGCTCATCACCACAGGGGTTGGCGGGCGTGTCGTACAATGAGCAGTTCTTC. The chain combines TRBV11-2 with TRBJ2-1; 7 nucleotides align to TRBD1. V dropped 8 bases and J dropped 4; count of bases not matched to a gene: 23. The CDR3 loop spans 19 amino acids. The germline CDR1 and CDR2 sequences are SGHAT and FQNNGV.

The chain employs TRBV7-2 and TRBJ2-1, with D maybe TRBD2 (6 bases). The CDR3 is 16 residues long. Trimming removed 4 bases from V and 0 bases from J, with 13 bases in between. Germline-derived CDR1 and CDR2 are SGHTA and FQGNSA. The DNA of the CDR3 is TGTGCCAGCAGCTCGATAGCGGTTAGCTCCTACAATGAGCAGTTCTTC. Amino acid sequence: CASSSIAVSSYNEQFF. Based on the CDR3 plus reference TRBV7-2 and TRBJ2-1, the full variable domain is GAGVSQSPSNKVTEKGKDVELRCDPISGHTALYWYRQSLGQGLEFLIYFQGNSAPDKSGLPSDRFSAERTGGSVSTLTIQRTQQEDSAVYLCASSSIAVSSYNEQFFGPGTRLTVL.

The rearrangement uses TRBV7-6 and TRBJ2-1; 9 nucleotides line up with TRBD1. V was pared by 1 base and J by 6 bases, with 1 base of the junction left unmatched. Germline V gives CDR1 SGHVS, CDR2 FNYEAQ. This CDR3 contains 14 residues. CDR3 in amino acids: CASSLGTGVNEQFF. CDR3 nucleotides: TGTGCCAGCAGCTTAGGGACAGGGGTCAATGAGCAGTTCTTC.

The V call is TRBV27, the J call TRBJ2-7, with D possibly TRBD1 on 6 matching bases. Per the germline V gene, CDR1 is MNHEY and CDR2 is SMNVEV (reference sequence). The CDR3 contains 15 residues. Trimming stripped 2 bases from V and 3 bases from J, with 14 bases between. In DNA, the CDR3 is TGTGCCAGCAGTTTAGTTGACAGGCCCCACTACGAGCAGTACTTC. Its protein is CASSLVDRPHYEQYF.

The CDR3 DNA reads as TGTGCCAGCAGCGATCCGATCGGAGGGGAGCTGTTTTTT. Encoded protein: CASSDPIGGELFF. The rearrangement links TRBV7-2 to TRBJ2-2; D gene ambiguous. The CDR3 runs 13 residues. V lost 5 bases to trimming and J lost 8 bases, with 12 bases between them. Per the germline V gene, CDR1 is SGHTA and CDR2 is FQGNSA.